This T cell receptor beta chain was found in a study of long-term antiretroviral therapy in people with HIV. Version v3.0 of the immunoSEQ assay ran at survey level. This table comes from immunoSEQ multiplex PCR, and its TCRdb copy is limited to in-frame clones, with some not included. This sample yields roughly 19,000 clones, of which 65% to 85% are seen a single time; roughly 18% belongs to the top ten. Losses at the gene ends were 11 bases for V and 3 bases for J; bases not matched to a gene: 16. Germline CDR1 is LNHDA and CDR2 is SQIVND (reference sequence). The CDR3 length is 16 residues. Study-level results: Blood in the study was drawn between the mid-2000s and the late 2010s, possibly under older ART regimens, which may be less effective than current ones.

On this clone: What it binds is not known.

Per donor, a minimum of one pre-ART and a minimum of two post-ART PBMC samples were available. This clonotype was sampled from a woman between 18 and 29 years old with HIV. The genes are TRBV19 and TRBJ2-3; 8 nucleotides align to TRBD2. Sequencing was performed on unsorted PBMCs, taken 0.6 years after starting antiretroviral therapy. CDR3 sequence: CAVRGGRPQGTDTQYF. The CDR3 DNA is TGTGCCGTGCGCGGCGGGAGGCCACAGGGAACAGATACGCAGTATTTT.